This T cell receptor (beta chain) was sequenced in a study of OX40 agonist ivuxolimab in advanced cancers. Profiled with immunoSEQ multiplex PCR; TCRdb holds only in-frame clones, not every one. Of 65,000 to 85,000 clones listed, roughly 90% were seen once; the top ten hold about 0.2%. Sampling of blood occurred at baseline, cycle 4 day 1, and cycle 7 day 1. The CDR3 contains 14 residues. Germline V gene sequence: CDR1 MDHEN, CDR2 SYDVKM. V lost 5 bases and J lost 2, with 11 bases in between. This clone was observed once. The chain couples TRBV28 to TRBJ2-3; D is ambiguous. The clonotype comes from an adult with an advanced solid tumor such as melanoma, head and neck, liver or kidney cancer. The material was CD4+ or CD8+ T cells sorted from blood, obtained in a trial of the OX40 agonist ivuxolimab. The CDR3 loop reads CASSPPISTDTQYF. The DNA for the CDR3 is TGTGCCAGCAGTCCTCCTATCTCCACAGATACGCAGTATTTT.